The present TCR beta chain was sequenced within a study of identical twins. Study-level results: In beta out-of-frame sequences, the excess sharing between twins was weaker. The abundant beta clonotypes from cord blood had fewer insertions, and memory repertoires had none of this. Part of the zero-insertion signal could reflect confounding by invariant MAIT and iNKT cells. Models underestimated out-of-frame TCR alpha sharing in monozygotic twins.

TCRdb reprocessed the 5' RACE reads with MiXCR, giving one entry per CDR3 protein. The sample comprises 1.5 million or so distinct CDR3 sequences, under 35% of which are singletons, and around 0.25% rests with the top ten. This clonotype showed up just a few times. Its antigen is unknown. This TCR came from a newborn girl in good health. The sequenced material came from cord blood.

The CDR3 DNA sequence: TGTGCCAGCAGTTTAGAACGACCGGGGACTATCCATGGCTACGAGCAGTACTTC. Its translation: CASSLERPGTIHGYEQYF. The chain links TRBV12-3 or TRBV12-4 to TRBJ2-7, with 7 bases matching TRBD2. The junction had 15 bases not matched to a gene; V was cut back by 1 base and J by 3 bases. The CDR3 contains 18 residues.